The source of this T cell receptor beta chain is a study of blood T cell repertoires in COVID-19 (TCRdb year 2020). For the study in its entirety: Collaborator samples came from the United States, Italy and Spain and covered acute and convalescent phases of COVID-19. The prospective study material was composed of cDNA or gDNA derived from T cells, B-cell-depleted T cells, or PBMCs. Subjects who had been exposed to COVID-19, were actively infected with it, or had recovered from it provided the deeply sampled blood TCRbeta repertoires that made up the dataset. The repertoires were released in a freely available public database intended as a resource for research on the immune response to SARS-CoV-2. Samples were obtained from the ongoing ImmuneRACE study (first 160 participants) and from 1,200 or so subjects provided by 6 global collaborators. A de-identified subject ID, COVID-19 status, age in years and sex were almost always included in the sample metadata. Where available, HLA class I and class II types were taken from metadata supplied by the sample provider and were not determined by assay-based typing. Points the paper makes about the study in general: The amount of clinical and demographic metadata varied by source and participant and was provided uncurated.

This clone has only one observation. The antigen it recognizes is unknown. No quality values exist for individual bases; no much larger clone is one base distant. TCRbeta CDR3 regions were amplified from genomic DNA using the immunoSEQ Assay, a bias-controlled multiplex PCR. Under the source paper's analysis protocol: The number of nucleated cells in each sample was estimated by amplification of reference gene primers within the assay. To quantify the absolute abundance of each unique TCRbeta CDR3 rearrangement, sequence reads were collapsed and filtered. Productive Simpson clonality was computed per sample as the square root of Simpson's diversity index over productive rearrangements. The table comes from immuneACCESS by way of TCRdb, which keeps in-frame sequences with V and J called. Part of the clones is missing from these tables; in studies checked, under half for an unresolved V gene and the rest for unknown reasons. That table furnishes V, J and clone size, whereas the DNA furnished D and trimming. This sample holds 150,000 to 200,000 clones; around 85% were observed only once. Around 10% of the sample lies in the top ten.

The collaborating institutions used their own protocols to collect whole blood in K2EDTA tubes. For TCRbeta analysis, collaborators shipped samples as frozen whole blood, isolated PBMCs, or DNA extracted from either of those sample types. Deletion took 0 bases off V and 7 bases off J, with a span of 13 bases between the germline ends. CDR1 and CDR2 (LGHDT, YNNKEL) derive from the germline V gene (reference sequence). The CDR3, from cysteine to phenylalanine, totals 15 residues. Solely the CDR3 DNA is kept, with 45 bases framed from the first base. Recombination linked TRBV3-1 (or the pseudogene TRBV3-2) to TRBJ1-5, with a tentative D gene TRBD1 over 5 matching bases. Material for sequencing was peripheral blood. The sequence came from a woman at least 80 years old with acute or convalescent COVID-19. The CDR3 region reads CASSQDAGDGQPQHF. The nucleotide sequence is TGTGCCAGCAGCCAAGACGCGGGGGACGGGCAGCCCCAGCATTTT.